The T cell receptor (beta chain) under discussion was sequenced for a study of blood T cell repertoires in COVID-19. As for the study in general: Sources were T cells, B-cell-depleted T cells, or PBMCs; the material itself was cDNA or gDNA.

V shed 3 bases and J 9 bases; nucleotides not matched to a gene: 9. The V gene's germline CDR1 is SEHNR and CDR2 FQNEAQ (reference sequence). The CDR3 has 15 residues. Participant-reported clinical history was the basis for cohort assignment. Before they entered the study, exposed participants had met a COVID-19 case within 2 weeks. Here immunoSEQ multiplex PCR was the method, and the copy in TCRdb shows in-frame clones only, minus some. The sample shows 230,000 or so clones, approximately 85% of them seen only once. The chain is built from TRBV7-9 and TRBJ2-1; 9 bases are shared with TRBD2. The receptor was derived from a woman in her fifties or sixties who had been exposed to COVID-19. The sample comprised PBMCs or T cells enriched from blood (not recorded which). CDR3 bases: TGTGCCAGCAGCTTGGGGGGACTAGCTGGGGGTGAGCAGTTCTTC. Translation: CASSLGGLAGGEQFF.